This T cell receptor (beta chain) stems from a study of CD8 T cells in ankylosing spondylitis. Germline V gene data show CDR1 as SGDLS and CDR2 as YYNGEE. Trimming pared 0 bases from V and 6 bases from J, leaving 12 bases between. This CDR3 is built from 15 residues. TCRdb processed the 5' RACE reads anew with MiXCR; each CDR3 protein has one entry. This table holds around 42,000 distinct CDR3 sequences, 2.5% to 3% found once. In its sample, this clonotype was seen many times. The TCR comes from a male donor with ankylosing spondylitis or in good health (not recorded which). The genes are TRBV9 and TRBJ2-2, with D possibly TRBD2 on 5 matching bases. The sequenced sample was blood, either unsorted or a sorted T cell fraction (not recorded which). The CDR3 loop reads CASSVATSPPGELFF. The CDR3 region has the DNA TGTGCCAGCAGCGTAGCTACTAGTCCCCCCGGGGAGCTGTTTTTT.